The 16 T cell receptor beta chains given below trace back to one sample, sequenced in a study of cytomegalovirus exposure and HLA in healthy donors. Both 60 Vbeta primers and 13 Jbeta primers went into the PCR. Using immunoSEQ multiplex PCR, the repertoire was profiled, and TCRdb retains in-frame clones only, with some absent. The repertoire holds 94,000 or so clones, with 60% to 80% as singletons. Specimen: PBMCs. Every receptor here comes from a man in his fifties or sixties in good health and CMV-seronegative.

The chain couples TRBV7-6 to TRBJ2-7; D unclear. The ends were cut back, 4 bases at V and 0 bases at J, with 4 bases in the middle. The CDR3 length is 12 residues. The germline V gene encodes CDR1 SGHVS and CDR2 FNYEAQ. The CDR3 bases are TGTGCCAGCAGCTCCAACTCCTACGAGCAGTACTTC. As protein: CASSSNSYEQYF.

This clone has more than one count but fewer than ten. The rearrangement joins TRBV28 to TRBJ2-3; D ambiguous. This CDR3 has 12 residues. Per the germline V gene, CDR1 is MDHEN and CDR2 is SYDVKM. Trimming pared 6 bases from V and 5 bases from J, leaving 9 bases between. CDR3 in amino acids: CASSSVKDTQYF. DNA of the CDR3: TGTGCCAGCAGCTCCGTTAAAGATACGCAGTATTTT.

This chain links TRBV7-9 with TRBJ1-4; 10 bases match TRBD1. The trim removed 5 bases at V and 8 bases at J, leaving 5 bases unmatched. There are 14 residues in the CDR3. Germline V CDR1 and CDR2: SEHNR, FQNEAQ (reference sequence). In DNA, the CDR3 is TGTGCCAGCAGCCCGGGGACAGGGGTCGAAAAACTGTTTTTT. It encodes CASSPGTGVEKLFF.

The rearrangement links TRBV7-9 to TRBJ2-5; D perhaps matches TRBD1 (6 bases). The CDR3 length is 15 residues. Between the trimmed V and J ends, which lost 0 bases and 5 bases, there was a span of 13 bases. The germline V gene has CDR1 SEHNR and CDR2 FQNEAQ (reference sequence). The CDR3 sequence is CASSLATGLRETQYF. Here the CDR3 DNA reads TGTGCCAGCAGCTTAGCTACAGGGTTACGGGAGACCCAGTACTTC.

The CDR3 loop is CASSLTGEVTDTQYF. The CDR3 nucleotides read TGCGCCAGCAGCTTGACAGGGGAGGTGACAGATACGCAGTATTTT. V and J are TRBV5-1 and TRBJ2-3, with D possibly matching TRBD1 (7 bases). CDR3 size: 15 residues. Trimming left V 1 base short and J 3 bases short, with 12 bases between. CDR1 SGHRS and CDR2 YFSETQ come from the germline V gene.

This CDR3 is CASSPATSYEQYF. In nucleotides, the CDR3 is TGTGCCAGCAGCCCCGCAACATCCTACGAGCAGTACTTC. The V and J genes are TRBV7-9 and TRBJ2-7; no clear D. V lost 5 bases and J 1 base, leaving 9 bases between the germline ends. Germline CDR1 and CDR2: SEHNR and FQNEAQ (reference sequence). The CDR3 contains 13 residues.

CDR3 protein: CASSLKNVQGTEAFF. CDR3 coding DNA: TGTGCCAGCAGCTTAAAGAACGTTCAGGGGACTGAAGCTTTCTTT. This sequence joins TRBV7-2 and TRBJ1-1, with D maybe TRBD1 (6 bases). The V gene's germline CDR1 is SGHTA and CDR2 FQGNSA. Trimming stripped 2 bases from V and 5 bases from J, with 15 bases between. The CDR3 loop spans 15 amino acids.

The rearrangement joins TRBV6-5 to TRBJ1-4; perhaps TRBD1 as D (6 bases). Trimming took 5 bases from V and 6 from J, leaving 19 bases between them. This CDR3 contains 16 residues. Looked up from germline, CDR1 is MNHEY and CDR2 is SVGAGI. CDR3 in amino acids: CASSNYGREGDEKLFF. CDR3 in DNA: TGTGCCAGCAGTAACTACGGACGCGAGGGGGATGAAAAACTGTTTTTT.

The rearrangement joins TRBV5-1 to TRBJ2-7; 8 nucleotides match TRBD2. The CDR3 consists of 14 residues. V lost 4 bases, J lost 3 bases, and 6 bases stayed unmatched. CDR1 is SGHRS and CDR2 is YFSETQ in the germline V gene. The CDR3 sequence: CASSPTSEIYEQYF. Here the CDR3 DNA reads TGCGCCAGCAGCCCGACTAGCGAGATCTACGAGCAGTACTTC.

The rearrangement links TRBV27 to TRBJ2-7, with 7 positions matching TRBD2. V dropped 5 bases and J dropped 5; count of bases not matched to a gene: 12. This CDR3 has 15 amino acids. Germline V lookup: CDR1 MNHEY, CDR2 SMNVEV (reference sequence). Here the CDR3 reads CASSPLWGEGNEQYF. CDR3 nucleotide sequence: TGTGCCAGCAGTCCCCTTTGGGGGGAGGGAAACGAGCAGTACTTC.

This chain uses TRBV19 with TRBJ2-1; TRBD2 matches 13 bases. The CDR3 is made up of 15 amino acids. Per the germline V gene, CDR1 is LNHDA and CDR2 is SQIVND (reference sequence). The V gene end was trimmed by 8 bases and the J gene end by 7 bases; junction bases not matched to a gene: 8. The CDR3 loop is CASGRLAGGRNEQFF. The CDR3 region has the DNA TGTGCCAGTGGACGACTAGCGGGGGGACGGAATGAGCAGTTCTTC.

This clone showed up just once. The chain couples TRBV9 to TRBJ1-1; the D is unclear. Germline V CDR1 and CDR2: SGDLS, YYNGEE. This CDR3 has 15 residues. Between the trimmed V and J ends, which lost 0 bases and 5 bases, there was a span of 14 bases. As DNA, the CDR3 is TGTGCCAGCAGCGTAGCCGGCGGGCAGAGTACTGAAGCTTTCTTT. Encoded protein: CASSVAGGQSTEAFF.

J is TRBJ1-6 and V is TRBV25-1; D gene ambiguous. In germline, CDR1 is MGHDK, CDR2 SYGVNS. This CDR3 has 13 residues. Trimming took off 3 bases at V and 8 bases at J, with 8 bases between the two ends. The CDR3 DNA reads TGTGCCAGCAGTGACAGGAAAGATTCACCCCTCCACTTT. Protein: CASSDRKDSPLHF.

The chain employs TRBV5-3 and TRBJ1-6, with 12 bases identical to TRBD1. TRBV5-3 is assigned to the ORF class and has an uncertain function. The CDR3 is made up of 19 amino acids. The junction had 16 bases not matched to a gene; V was cut back by 4 bases and J by 8 bases. CDR3 bases: TGTGCCAGAAGCATAAAGCCGGGACAGGGGGCACGCGGTTATTCACCCCTCCACTTT. This gives the protein CARSIKPGQGARGYSPLHF.

This clone turned up a few times. The V call is TRBV2, the J call TRBJ2-5, with 8 bases identical to TRBD2. This CDR3 has 16 residues. V lost 2 bases, J lost 5 bases, and 10 bases stayed unmatched. Per the germline V gene, CDR1 is SNHLY and CDR2 is FYNNEI. In nucleotides, the CDR3 is TGTGCCAGCAGTGAATTGCGGGGGGCTGTGGGTGAGACCCAGTACTTC. This translates into CASSELRGAVGETQYF. The variable domain in full, completed from reference TRBV2 and TRBJ2-5, reads EPEVTQTPSHQVTQMGQEVILRCVPISNHLYFYWYRQILGQKVEFLVSFYNNEISEKSEIFDDQFSVERPDGSNFTLKIRSTKLEDSAMYFCASSELRGAVGETQYFGPGTRLLVL.

This chain links TRBV19 with TRBJ1-1; 8 positions match TRBD1. V shed 4 bases and J 1 base; nucleotides not matched to a gene: 2. The CDR3 is 14 residues long. From germline, CDR1 is LNHDA and CDR2 SQIVND (reference sequence). The CDR3 DNA reads as TGTGCCAGTAGTAACGGACAGGGGAACACTGAAGCTTTCTTT. Its translation: CASSNGQGNTEAFF.